The 5 T cell receptor beta chains below all came from one sample that was sequenced in a study of blood T cell repertoires in COVID-19. Method: immunoSEQ multiplex PCR; TCRdb's copy keeps in-frame clones and lacks some. The repertoire holds roughly 260,000 clones, with approximately 79% as singletons. The sample consisted of peripheral blood. These receptors were obtained from a woman between 35 and 50 years old with active or convalescent COVID-19.

The V call is TRBV6-5, the J call TRBJ1-2, with D uncertain. In germline, CDR1 is MNHEY, CDR2 SVGAGI. The V and J ends lost 10 bases and 5 bases respectively, with 14 bases between them. This CDR3 region has 12 residues. CDR3 protein: CAIGREGYGYTF. The DNA of the CDR3 is TGTGCCATAGGAAGGGAGGGTTATGGCTACACCTTC.

The rearrangement links TRBV29-1 to TRBJ1-2, with no clear D. Trimming stripped 2 bases from V and 0 bases from J, with 10 bases between. CDR1 is SQVTM, CDR2 ANQGSEA, per germline. The CDR3 runs 14 residues. This chain's CDR3 is CSVESTGSNYGYTF. DNA for the CDR3: TGCAGCGTTGAAAGTACGGGATCTAACTATGGCTACACCTTC.

This chain links TRBV19 with TRBJ2-3, with D hard to call. CDR1 LNHDA and CDR2 SQIVND come from the germline V gene (reference sequence). V dropped 5 bases and J dropped 2 bases, with 11 bases sitting between them. The CDR3 has 14 residues. Here the CDR3 DNA reads TGTGCCAGTAGTGCGGCACTTACCACAGATACGCAGTATTTT. It yields the protein CASSAALTTDTQYF.

The chain recombines TRBV27 with TRBJ2-3; 9 bases line up with TRBD2. This CDR3 is built from 17 residues. V shed 7 bases and J 0 bases; nucleotides not matched to a gene: 11. The germline CDR1 and CDR2 sequences are MNHEY and SMNVEV (reference sequence). The CDR3 loop is CASTLGAGGRSTDTQYF. CDR3 coding DNA: TGTGCCAGCACCCTCGGAGCGGGGGGTCGGAGCACAGATACGCAGTATTTT.

The chain uses TRBV5-5 and TRBJ1-3, with D perhaps matching TRBD1 (5 bases). The V end was cut by 0 bases, the J end by 0 bases, with 7 bases between. Per the germline V gene, CDR1 is SGHKS and CDR2 is YYEKEE (reference sequence). The CDR3 is made up of 15 amino acids. Here the CDR3 reads CASSLGDSSGNTIYF. The CDR3 coding sequence is TGTGCCAGCAGCTTGGGAGACAGCTCTGGAAACACCATATATTTT.